This paragraph reports one TCR beta chain. Its antigen is unknown. The PCR made use of 60 Vbeta and 13 Jbeta primers. The protocol was immunoSEQ multiplex PCR, while the TCRdb copy is restricted to in-frame clones and leaves out a portion. The table records approximately 170,000 clones, 85% of them present only once. The data stem from a study of cytomegalovirus exposure and HLA in healthy donors. Broader study findings: Certain indistinguishable V segments, among them TRBV6-2 and TRBV6-3, were excluded. In a later analysis, TCR beta V- and J-gene trimming showed a link to a missense DCLRE1C variant. The authors enumerated under 200 TCR beta chains as linked to cytomegalovirus. A later analysis by the authors found several of the most significant clusters apparently linked to common viral pathogens.

Germline lookup yields CDR1 SGHVS and CDR2 FNYEAQ. The CDR3 is 14 residues long. The TCR was taken from a boy younger than 10 in good health and CMV-seronegative. The chain carries TRBV7-6 and TRBJ2-5; tentatively, D is TRBD2 (5 bases). The DNA end is a closer match to TRBJ2-7, so the J assignment may be wrong. Sequencing used PBMCs. Written as DNA, the CDR3 is TGTGCCAGCAGCTTAGAAGGGAGCTCCTACGAGCAGTACTTC. It translates to CASSLEGSSYEQYF.